One sample yielded the 17 T cell receptor beta chains listed below, sequenced in a study of a mutant IDH1 vaccine in newly diagnosed glioma. Profiled with immunoSEQ multiplex PCR; TCRdb holds only in-frame clones, not every one. This table holds under 150,000 clones, about 90% found once. The antigens these receptors bind are not known. Regarding time point: week 11, during vaccination. Every vaccine dose comprised 300 ug of mutant IDH1 20-mer peptide plus topical imiquimod. This sample comprised PBMCs, obtained from a glioma patient whose treatment included an IDH1 peptide vaccine. These receptors all come from a woman aged 45-60 years with glioma.

This chain joins TRBV6-5 and TRBJ1-1; no definite D call. V gave up 5 bases and J gave up 3 bases, with 10 bases separating them. In germline, CDR1 is MNHEY, CDR2 SVGAGI. This CDR3 region has 13 residues. The CDR3 protein is CASSGRGHTEAFF. The DNA for the CDR3 is TGTGCCAGCAGTGGCAGAGGTCACACTGAAGCTTTCTTT.

J is TRBJ2-2 and V is TRBV30; 8 nucleotides match TRBD2. CDR1 GTSNPN and CDR2 SVGIG come from the germline V gene (reference sequence). Trimming took 8 bases from V and 0 from J; bases not matched to a gene: 8. This CDR3 is 15 amino acids long. Written as DNA, the CDR3 is TGTGCCCAGACCCCGGGACTAGCGAACACCGGGGAGCTGTTTTTT. As protein: CAQTPGLANTGELFF.

This clone has only one observation. V is TRBV6-5 and J is TRBJ2-1, with TRBD1 matching over 9 bases. The germline V gene encodes CDR1 MNHEY and CDR2 SVGAGI. Germline trimming cut 2 bases from V and 5 bases from J; bases unmatched to any gene: 4. There are 15 residues in the CDR3. CDR3 bases: TGTGCCAGCAGTTACGCCGGGACAGGGCACAATGAGCAGTTCTTC. Its translation is CASSYAGTGHNEQFF.

The rearrangement joins TRBV30 to TRBJ2-3; D gene ambiguous. Germline CDR1 GTSNPN, CDR2 SVGIG (reference sequence). CDR3 size: 13 residues. V dropped 3 bases and J dropped 8 bases, with 15 bases sitting between them. CDR3 in DNA: TGTGCCTGGAGCCTAAGTTACTCCGGTACGCAGTATTTT. Protein sequence: CAWSLSYSGTQYF.

The chain combines TRBV9 with TRBJ2-3; possible D gene TRBD2, 6 bases. Trimming stripped 3 bases from V and 0 bases from J, with 11 bases between. Per germline, CDR1 SGDLS and CDR2 YYNGEE. This CDR3 contains 15 residues. CDR3 loop: CASSGRGGSTDTQYF. The CDR3 DNA follows: TGTGCCAGCAGCGGTAGGGGAGGAAGCACAGATACGCAGTATTTT. The full variable domain, its missing parts supplied by reference TRBV9 and TRBJ2-3, is DSGVTQTPKHLITATGQRVTLRCSPRSGDLSVYWYQQSLDQGLQFLIQYYNGEERAKGNILERFSAQQFPDLHSELNLSSLELGDSALYFCASSGRGGSTDTQYFGPGTRLTVL.

The chain employs TRBV9 and TRBJ2-2, with 8 bases matching TRBD2. Germline V gives CDR1 SGDLS, CDR2 YYNGEE. CDR3 size: 19 residues. J lost 5 bases, V lost 0 bases, and 15 bases had no gene match. This CDR3 reads CASSVAGPAGALGTGELFF. For the CDR3, the DNA is TGTGCCAGCAGCGTAGCCGGGCCAGCGGGAGCCTTAGGGACCGGGGAGCTGTTTTTT.

This chain links TRBV29-1 with TRBJ2-7, with 7 bases lining up with TRBD1. V trimming: 7 bases; J trimming: 0 bases; junction bases outside the gene matches: 9. In germline, CDR1 is SQVTM, CDR2 ANQGSEA. The CDR3 spans 14 residues. The CDR3 spells CSARPGQLSYEQYF. CDR3 DNA sequence: TGCAGCGCTCGCCCGGGACAGCTCTCCTACGAGCAGTACTTC.

The chain has TRBV18 and TRBJ1-2; possibly TRBD1 for D (5 bases). The V end was cut by 4 bases, the J end by 4 bases, with 13 bases between. The CDR3 spans 14 residues. Germline-derived CDR1 and CDR2 are KGHSH and LQKENI. The DNA for the CDR3 is TGTGCCAGCTCACTCCGACAGTTCGGCTATGGCTACACCTTC. Protein: CASSLRQFGYGYTF.

This chain joins TRBV6-5 and TRBJ2-5; no reliable D call. With the DNA end fitting TRBJ2-7 better, the J assignment may be wrong. This CDR3 is built from 14 residues. From germline, CDR1 is MNHEY and CDR2 SVGAGI. The DNA for the CDR3 is TGTGCCAGCAGTTACTCCCTGGGTGGCTACGAGCAGTACTTC. This gives the protein CASSYSLGGYEQYF.

This chain joins TRBV6-5 and TRBJ1-2; TRBD1 might be the D (5 bases). Trimming took 0 bases from V and 1 from J, leaving 9 bases between them. This CDR3 has 15 amino acids. Germline V lookup: CDR1 MNHEY, CDR2 SVGAGI. This CDR3 is CASSYSGTGNYGYTF. As DNA, the CDR3 is TGTGCCAGCAGTTACTCGGGGACGGGTAACTATGGCTACACCTTC.

V usage is TRBV5-5 and J usage is TRBJ1-2; D is ambiguous. Germline lookup yields CDR1 SGHKS and CDR2 YYEKEE (reference sequence). V was clipped by 0 bases and J by 9 bases, with 12 bases between them. The CDR3 length is 13 residues. CDR3 bases: TGTGCCAGCAGCTTGGAAGTGGTCGGCAGCTACACCTTC. Translation gives CASSLEVVGSYTF.

This clone came up once. V usage is TRBV27 and J usage is TRBJ1-5; D is possibly TRBD1 (5 bases). Germline V gene lookup returns CDR1 MNHEY and CDR2 SMNVEV (reference sequence). This CDR3 contains 14 residues. Trimming removed 2 bases at V and 9 bases at J, with 14 bases between. The DNA of the CDR3 is TGTGCCAGCAGTTTACGGGACGGGCTGAGGCCCCAGCATTTT. Translated, it gives CASSLRDGLRPQHF.

The rearrangement links TRBV2 to TRBJ1-3; a possible D gene is TRBD1 (6 bases). CDR1 is SNHLY and CDR2 is FYNNEI in the germline V gene. With 8 bases removed from V and 0 bases from J, the gap between germline ends came to 8 bases. The CDR3 is 13 residues long. The CDR3 region has the DNA TGTGCCAGCCGGGACAACTCTGGAAACACCATATATTTT. Translating gives CASRDNSGNTIYF.

The chain uses TRBV4-1 and TRBJ2-5; D is perhaps TRBD2 (6 bases). Germline-derived CDR1 and CDR2 are MGHRA and YSYEKL. Between the trimmed V and J ends, which lost 3 bases and 0 bases, there was a span of 11 bases. CDR3 length: 15 amino acids. DNA for the CDR3: TGCGCCAGCAGCCACCCCGGGAGCGACCAAGAGACCCAGTACTTC. Its translation: CASSHPGSDQETQYF.

The V gene is TRBV6-1, the J gene TRBJ1-1, with D perhaps TRBD1 (6 bases). With 2 bases removed from V and 0 bases from J, the gap between germline ends came to 10 bases. Per germline, CDR1 MNHNS and CDR2 SASEGT. CDR3 length: 15 residues. CDR3 region: CASSELTGLNTEAFF. For the CDR3, the DNA is TGTGCCAGCAGTGAACTAACAGGGCTGAACACTGAAGCTTTCTTT.

This clone was recorded only once. The genes are TRBV11-1 and TRBJ1-5; D possibly corresponds to TRBD1 (5 bases). The ends were cut back, 5 bases at V and 6 bases at J, with 14 bases in the middle. The CDR3 has 14 amino acids. Germline CDR1 and CDR2: SGHAT and FQDESV (reference sequence). For the CDR3, the DNA is TGTGCCAGCAGCCCCGGGGCAGCTAGTCAGCCCCAGCATTTT. It translates to CASSPGAASQPQHF.

This clone was counted once. J is TRBJ2-1 and V is TRBV6-5; no reliable D call. The CDR3 contains 12 residues. In germline, CDR1 is MNHEY, CDR2 SVGAGI. V gave up 5 bases and J gave up 1 base, with 3 bases separating them. CDR3 sequence reads: CASSTSYNEQFF. CDR3 coding DNA: TGTGCCAGCAGTACTTCCTACAATGAGCAGTTCTTC.